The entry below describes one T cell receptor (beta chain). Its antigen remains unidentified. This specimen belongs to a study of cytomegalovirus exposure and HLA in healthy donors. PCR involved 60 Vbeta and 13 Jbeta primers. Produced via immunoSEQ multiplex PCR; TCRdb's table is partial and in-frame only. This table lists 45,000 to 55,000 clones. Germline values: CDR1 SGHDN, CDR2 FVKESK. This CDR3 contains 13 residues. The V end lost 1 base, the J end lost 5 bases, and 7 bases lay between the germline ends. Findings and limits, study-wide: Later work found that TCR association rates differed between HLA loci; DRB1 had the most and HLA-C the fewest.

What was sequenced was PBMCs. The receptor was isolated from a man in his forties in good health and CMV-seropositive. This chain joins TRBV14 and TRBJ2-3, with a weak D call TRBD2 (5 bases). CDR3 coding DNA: TGTGCCAGCAGCCAAGTAGGAGGAGATACGCAGTATTTT. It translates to CASSQVGGDTQYF.